The clone carrying this TCR beta chain is a singleton in its sample. Every HIV-positive participant received treatment in the United States. At the survey level, the v3.0 immunoSEQ assay was run. Sequencing used immunoSEQ multiplex PCR; TCRdb keeps in-frame clones, though not all of them. The sample consists of about 48,000 clones, around 84% of them appearing once. This sample stems from a study of long-term antiretroviral therapy in people with HIV. The V gene end was trimmed by 5 bases and the J gene end by 4 bases; junction bases not matched to a gene: 12. The CDR3 length is 16 residues. CDR1 is MDHEN, CDR2 SYDVKM, per germline.

The chain combines TRBV28 with TRBJ1-2; 8 bases agree with TRBD1. The sequence was obtained from a woman aged 18-29 years with HIV. The specimen was unsorted PBMCs, collected 0.8 years after starting antiretroviral therapy. The CDR3 loop is CASSQGALGRGYGYTF. Here the CDR3 DNA reads TGTGCCAGCAGTCAGGGGGCGCTAGGTCGAGGCTATGGCTACACCTTC.